This note documents a single T cell receptor beta chain sequence. This sample was included in a study of shared clonotypes between healthy human individuals. Subsets obtained from CD4+ cells comprised CD45RA+ naive and CD45RA-negative memory cells. Deep-level assay runs were performed. Clones were sequenced by immunoSEQ multiplex PCR, and TCRdb holds only the in-frame ones, with some missing. The sample has about 1.5 million clones, under 99% seen once. From germline, CDR1 is SQVTM and CDR2 ANQGSEA. V was pared by 3 bases and J by 3 bases, with 13 bases between. CDR3 length: 14 amino acids. Sequencing was done on a sample of naive CD4+ T cells sorted from blood. Indicated subset: CD45RA+ positively selected. The chain has TRBV29-1 and TRBJ2-3, with D possibly being TRBD2 (5 bases). The TCR sequence derives from a man younger than 45 in good health. The CDR3 DNA follows: TGCAGCGTTGATGCGGCTAGCAGGACAGATACGCAGTATTTT. This translates into CSVDAASRTDTQYF.